One sample yielded the 29 T cell receptor beta chains listed below, sequenced in a study of metastatic and nonmetastatic thyroid tumors. TCRdb re-called the PCR reads with MiXCR. The table lists about 53,000 clones, roughly 20% of them singletons. All patients were untreated before thyroid surgery. Sequenced input: blood. The origin of the receptors is a female donor with papillary thyroid cancer or a benign thyroid nodule (not recorded which). Some clones in this sample may be carry-over from other donors' samples.

For this clone: The junction does not match germline at one end; this may be a read error. This sequence joins TRBV11-2 and TRBJ1-5, with TRBD1 matching over 8 bases. Germline CDR1 reads SGHAT; CDR2 reads FQNNGV. This CDR3 is 18 amino acids long. CDR3 residues: CASILLDRVHMSNQPQHF. CDR3 DNA sequence: TGTGCCAGCATCTTACTGGACAGGGTGCATATGAGCAATCAGCCCCAGCATTTT.

This clone was seen only a few times. As the CDR3 is not closed by the conserved phenylalanine or tryptophan, this likely results from a read error. V and J are TRBV6-2 or TRBV6-3 and TRBJ2-7; D uncertain. CDR1 is MNHEY and CDR2 is SVGEGT in the germline V gene. V lost 6 bases and J 4 bases, leaving 13 bases between the germline ends. The CDR3 has 13 amino acids. CDR3 residues: CASRPSVGYEQYL. The CDR3, as DNA: TGTGCCAGCAGGCCTAGTGTTGGGTACGAGCAGTACCTC.

This clone turned up a few times. The chain has TRBV2 and TRBJ2-3; D might be TRBD1 or TRBD2, each matching 5 bases. Germline lookup yields CDR1 SNHLY and CDR2 FYNNEI. V was pared by 6 bases and J by 4 bases, with 26 bases between. The CDR3 consists of 18 residues. CDR3 in amino acids: CASSQWGTSGWVSDTQYF. The DNA for the CDR3 is TGTGCCAGCAGCCAATGGGGGACCAGCGGATGGGTCTCAGATACGCAGTATTTT.

This clone was counted ten times or more. V is TRBV19 and J is TRBJ1-4; possible D gene TRBD1, 5 bases. V was shortened by 8 bases and J by 5 bases, with 12 bases between the two germline ends. This CDR3 region has 13 residues. Germline V gene lookup returns CDR1 LNHDA and CDR2 SQIVND (reference sequence). CDR3 amino acids: CASGTGGNEKLFF. The CDR3 DNA reads TGTGCCAGTGGGACTGGGGGGAATGAAAAACTGTTTTTT. Full variable domain (outside the CDR3, taken from reference TRBV19 and TRBJ1-4): DGGITQSPKYLFRKEGQNVTLSCEQNLNHDAMYWYRQDPGQGLRLIYYSQIVNDFQKGDIAEGYSVSREKKESFPLTVTSAQKNPTAFYLCASGTGGNEKLFFGSGTQLSVL.

In its sample, this clone was seen many times. The chain employs TRBV6-1 and TRBJ2-7, with TRBD2 matching 10 bases. V shed 7 bases and J 7 bases; nucleotides not matched to a gene: 19. Looked up from germline, CDR1 is MNHNS and CDR2 is SASEGT. The CDR3 is 17 amino acids. CDR3 bases: TGTGCCAGCATGCGCGGGGGAGCGGGAGGGCTGGGTAGAGAGCAGTACTTC. It encodes CASMRGGAGGLGREQYF.

This clone was detected ten times or more. The V and J genes are TRBV3-1 and TRBJ2-7; no reliable D call. Germline CDR1 reads LGHDT; CDR2 reads YNNKEL (reference sequence). The CDR3 totals 11 residues. Deletions cut 1 base from V and 3 bases from J, with 1 base between. Here the CDR3 DNA reads TGTGCCAGCAGCCAAGGCTACGAGCAGTACTTC. Protein product: CASSQGYEQYF.

This clone was counted between two and nine times. This clone may be a read error of a much larger clone one base away. Other DNA sequences in this sample translate to the same CDR3. The chain couples TRBV6-4 to TRBJ2-1; 11 positions match TRBD1. Germline assignment: CDR1 MRHNA and CDR2 SNTAGT. The CDR3 is 14 amino acids. V trimming: 4 bases; J trimming: 14 bases; junction bases outside the gene matches: 10. CDR3 residues: CASSAGPGQGVKFF. The DNA of the CDR3 is TGTGCCAGCAGTGCCGGTCCGGGACAGGGGGTGAAGTTCTTC.

This clone was seen ten or more times. The chain couples TRBV28 to TRBJ2-1; D is unclear. The CDR3 loop spans 15 amino acids. Germline V gene lookup returns CDR1 MDHEN and CDR2 SYDVKM. Trimming pared 7 bases from V and 0 bases from J, leaving 13 bases between. The CDR3 region has the DNA TGTGCCAGCACCGTCCGGGTAAGCTCCTACAATGAGCAGTTCTTC. This gives the protein CASTVRVSSYNEQFF.

The table lists this clone with many counts. CDR3: CASTPGGRGGYNEQFF. The CDR3 bases are TGTGCCAGTACCCCCGGCGGGAGGGGAGGTTACAATGAGCAGTTCTTC. The J gene is TRBJ2-1, the V gene TRBV19, with 9 positions matching TRBD2. CDR1 is LNHDA and CDR2 is SQIVND in the germline V gene (reference sequence). V dropped 7 bases and J dropped 4; count of bases not matched to a gene: 11. This CDR3 spans 16 amino acids.

About this clone itself: A clone one base away is much larger, so this may be a read error. The CDR3 DNA reads TGCAGTGCAGTGGAGGGATACAATGAGCATCTCTTC. Its protein product is CSAVEGYNEHLF. The rearrangement joins TRBV20-1 to TRBJ2-1, with D possibly matching TRBD2 (6 bases). Germline CDR1 and CDR2: DFQATT and SNEGSKA (reference sequence). The CDR3 sequence is 12 residues long.

This clone appeared many times. This sequence joins TRBV19 and TRBJ2-2; TRBD2 matches at 8 bases. The CDR3 covers 14 residues. V dropped 9 bases and J dropped 8; count of bases not matched to a gene: 11. The germline CDR1 and CDR2 sequences are LNHDA and SQIVND (reference sequence). CDR3 sequence: CASLTGTRAGELFF. CDR3 in DNA: TGTGCCAGCCTAACCGGGACTAGAGCTGGGGAGCTGTTTTTT.

This clone was found many times. The genes are TRBV29-1 and TRBJ1-1, with TRBD1 as a possible D gene (6 bases). The CDR3 runs 15 residues. V shed 8 bases and J shed 0 bases, with 19 bases lying between them. Germline V gives CDR1 SQVTM, CDR2 ANQGSEA. Here the CDR3 DNA reads TGCAGCACTGTGGTGGCGGGGGCGGTGAACACTGAAGCTTTCTTT. Translated, it gives CSTVVAGAVNTEAFF.

The chain joins TRBV6-5 to TRBJ1-1; D remains ambiguous. Looked up from germline, CDR1 is MNHEY and CDR2 is SVGAGI. The CDR3 contains 14 residues. The V end lost 6 bases, the J end lost 5 bases, and 16 bases lay between the germline ends. The CDR3 nucleotides are TGTGCCAGCAGCAACTCTCAGTGGCGTACTGAAGCTTTCTTT. Translated, it gives CASSNSQWRTEAFF.

This clone was detected ten times or more. This chain links TRBV29-1 with TRBJ2-3, with D possibly TRBD1 on 6 matching bases. The V gene's germline CDR1 is SQVTM and CDR2 ANQGSEA. The CDR3 consists of 11 residues. The V end lost 5 bases, the J end lost 7 bases, and 10 bases lay between the germline ends. The CDR3 loop reads CSVNRVHTQYF. As DNA, the CDR3 is TGCAGCGTTAACAGGGTACATACGCAGTATTTT.

This clone appeared many times. Other DNA sequences from this sample encode an identical CDR3 as well. V is TRBV27 and J is TRBJ2-6; a possible D gene is TRBD2 (5 bases). This CDR3 is built from 13 residues. Trimming removed 11 bases from V and 0 bases from J, with 8 bases in between. Per germline, CDR1 MNHEY and CDR2 SMNVEV (reference sequence). CDR3 nucleotide sequence: TGTGCCTCGCGGGTCTCTGGGGCCAACGTCCTGACTTTC. It codes for CASRVSGANVLTF.

This clone was seen at least ten times. The genes are TRBV11-2 and TRBJ1-5; no clear D gene. This CDR3 region has 13 residues. V was trimmed by 2 bases and J by 7 bases, leaving 9 bases between them. CDR1 is SGHAT and CDR2 is FQNNGV in the germline V gene. This CDR3 is CASSLSAMQPQHF. CDR3 nucleotide sequence: TGTGCCAGCAGCTTAAGTGCGATGCAGCCCCAGCATTTT.

With regard to this clone: A much larger clonotype is one base distant, so this may be a read error. V gene TRBV20-1 combines with J gene TRBJ2-5; TRBD1 agrees at 7 bases. V was clipped by 6 bases and J by 4 bases; unmatched bases: 11. Germline V gene sequence: CDR1 DFQATT, CDR2 SNEGSKA (reference sequence). The CDR3 sequence is 14 residues long. The CDR3 loop is CSAPPTGIPETQYF. CDR3 DNA: TGCAGTGCGCCGCCGACAGGGATACCAGAGACCCAGTACTTC.

This clone appeared many times. Other DNA sequences of this sample code for an identical CDR3. This chain joins TRBV12-3 or TRBV12-4 and TRBJ2-2, with D perhaps assigned TRBD1 or TRBD2 (5 bases each). The CDR3 consists of 15 residues. Trimming cost V 3 bases and J 8 bases, with 16 bases left between them. CDR3 DNA sequence: TGTGCCAGCAGTTTCCTTCTCCGGGGCAGGGGGGAGCTGTTTTTT. It yields the protein CASSFLLRGRGELFF.

This clone was seen ten or more times. This chain uses TRBV12-3 or TRBV12-4 with TRBJ2-2; no clear D gene. The ends were cut back, 1 base at V and 0 bases at J, with 18 bases in the middle. This CDR3 contains 19 residues. The CDR3 loop reads CASSLGPDRLPANTGELFF. The CDR3 DNA reads as TGTGCCAGCAGTTTAGGCCCGGACCGCCTGCCGGCGAACACCGGGGAGCTGTTTTTT.

This clone was seen at least ten times. V and J are TRBV10-3 and TRBJ2-7, with 16 bases aligning to TRBD2. V was clipped by 3 bases and J by 6 bases; unmatched bases: 5. The CDR3 runs to 16 residues. Germline lookup yields CDR1 ENHRY and CDR2 SYGVKD. The CDR3 spells CAISEGTSGRVGEQYF. The CDR3 DNA sequence: TGTGCCATCAGTGAAGGGACTAGCGGGAGGGTTGGCGAGCAGTACTTC.

V gene TRBV9 combines with J gene TRBJ1-6, with D unresolved. In germline, CDR1 is SGDLS, CDR2 YYNGEE. Trimming stripped 4 bases from V and 7 bases from J, with 15 bases between. The CDR3 length is 15 residues. CDR3 protein: CASSPRLDGNSPLHF. CDR3 nucleotide sequence: TGTGCCAGCAGCCCCAGGTTGGACGGGAATTCACCCCTCCACTTT.

This clone has ten or more counts. The chain employs TRBV11-1 and TRBJ1-5; TRBD1 matches 11 bases. Trimming removed 3 bases from V and 8 bases from J; junction bases left unmatched: 9. This CDR3 contains 16 residues. Germline loops: CDR1 SGHAT, CDR2 FQDESV (reference sequence). The CDR3: CASSLGGQGGLEPQHF. Here the CDR3 DNA reads TGTGCCAGCAGCTTGGGGGGACAGGGGGGTCTGGAGCCCCAGCATTTT.

The sample holds many counts of this clone. The genes are TRBV28 and TRBJ1-6; D unresolved. The CDR3 consists of 15 residues. Trimming took 6 bases from V and 6 from J, leaving 15 bases between them. Germline-derived CDR1 and CDR2 are MDHEN and SYDVKM. The CDR3: CASRRLRRSNSPLHF. CDR3 nucleotides: TGTGCCAGCAGACGACTCCGGAGGAGTAATTCACCCCTCCACTTT.

The table lists this clone with many counts. The chain couples TRBV5-1 to TRBJ2-7; 12 bases agree with TRBD2. Germline trimming cut 0 bases from V and 3 bases from J; bases unmatched to any gene: 4. Per germline, CDR1 SGHRS and CDR2 YFSETQ. CDR3 length: 16 amino acids. The CDR3 reads CASSLATSGRSYEQYF. The CDR3 nucleotides read TGCGCCAGCAGCTTGGCAACTAGCGGGAGGAGCTACGAGCAGTACTTC.

This clone was seen repeatedly, ten times or more. The V call is TRBV24-1, the J call TRBJ1-2; possible D gene TRBD1, 6 bases. Trimming stripped 4 bases from V and 1 base from J, with 15 bases between. The germline gives CDR1 KGHDR, CDR2 SFDVKD. This CDR3 has 16 residues. In DNA, the CDR3 is TGTGCCACCAGTGAACAAACAGGGAGGGGTAACTATGGCTACACCTTC. It is translated as CATSEQTGRGNYGYTF.

This clone was observed many times. The chain combines TRBV20-1 with TRBJ2-2; D unclear. V was pared by 4 bases and J by 3 bases, with 9 bases between. The CDR3 is 13 amino acids. The V gene's germline CDR1 is DFQATT and CDR2 SNEGSKA (reference sequence). The CDR3 DNA follows: TGCAGTGCTATGATTTTAGACACCGGGGAGCTGTTTTTT. Its protein product is CSAMILDTGELFF.

This clone was found many times. The chain couples TRBV7-9 to TRBJ1-1, with a possible D match to TRBD1 (5 bases). V was clipped by 4 bases and J by 8 bases, with 11 bases between them. Germline V gene sequence: CDR1 SEHNR, CDR2 FQNEAQ (reference sequence). The CDR3 runs 12 residues. CDR3 in amino acids: CASSWEGMEAFF. For the CDR3, the DNA is TGTGCCAGCAGCTGGGAGGGGATGGAAGCTTTCTTT.

This clone has ten or more counts. The J gene is TRBJ2-7, the V gene TRBV9; 7 bases fit TRBD2. The CDR3 contains 17 residues. V shed 4 bases and J 5 bases; nucleotides not matched to a gene: 18. CDR1 and CDR2 (germline): SGDLS, YYNGEE. The CDR3 nucleotides read TGTGCCAGCAGCCCCCGCGGGGCGGGGAGGGTGGCCCACGAGCAGTACTTC. Translation gives CASSPRGAGRVAHEQYF.

This clone was found a few times. At one end, the junction sequence differs from germline, possibly due to a read error. V usage is TRBV6-1 and J usage is TRBJ1-2; D ambiguous. Looked up from germline, CDR1 is MNHNS and CDR2 is SASEGT. CDR3 length equals 15 residues. For the CDR3, the DNA is TGTGCCAGCCTCCCCACTCTTGGGTGTAACTATGTCTACACCTTC. Its translation is CASLPTLGCNYVYTF.